These 25 T cell receptor beta chains share one sample of origin, sequenced in a study of CD8 T cells in Susac syndrome. A quantity of 0.5 to 1 ug RNA underwent reverse transcription using random hexamers. TCRdb called the immunoSEQ multiplex PCR reads again in MiXCR, with one record for every CDR3 protein. The sample consists of hundreds of thousands of distinct CDR3 sequences, roughly 85% of them appearing once. Sequencing was carried out using CD8+ T cells from PBMCs. The source of these receptors is a human donor with multiple sclerosis.

The chain joins TRBV20-1 to TRBJ2-7; 9 nucleotides match TRBD2. The CDR3 runs to 21 residues. Germline V gene lookup returns CDR1 DFQATT and CDR2 SNEGSKA (reference sequence). With V trimmed by 2 bases and J by 2 bases, 25 bases remained unmatched. CDR3 DNA sequence: TGCAGTGCTAGACCTCCATTAGCGGGAGAGGCTTCAGCCCACGAACCCTACGAGCAGTACTTC. This sequence encodes CSARPPLAGEASAHEPYEQYF.

The rearrangement links TRBV3-1 to TRBJ2-7; D could derive from TRBD1 or TRBD2 (5 bases each). The CDR3 length is 13 residues. Germline V gives CDR1 LGHDT, CDR2 YNNKEL (reference sequence). The V and J ends lost 1 base and 7 bases respectively, with 11 bases between them. CDR3 in DNA: TGTGCCAGCAGCCAAGGGGGGTCCCGGGAGCAGTACTTC. Amino acid sequence: CASSQGGSREQYF.

The V and J genes are TRBV15 and TRBJ1-6; TRBD1 is a possible D gene (5 bases). Per germline, CDR1 LNHNV and CDR2 YYDKDF (reference sequence). CDR3 length: 18 amino acids. The V end lost 2 bases, the J end lost 0 bases, and 14 bases lay between the germline ends. The CDR3 loop is CATSRPGARSSYNSPLHF. CDR3 DNA: TGTGCCACCAGCAGACCCGGGGCAAGGAGCTCCTATAATTCACCCCTCCACTTT. The whole variable domain, remainder taken from reference TRBV15 and TRBJ1-6, is DAMVIQNPRYQVTQFGKPVTLSCSQTLNHNVMYWYQQKSSQAPKLLFHYYDKDFNNEADTPDNFQSRRPNTSFCFLDIRSPGLGDTAMYLCATSRPGARSSYNSPLHFGNGTRLTVT.

This clonotype was counted a single time. The chain links TRBV11-2 to TRBJ2-7; 9 bases are a match to TRBD1. Trimming at V came to 0 bases and at J to 2 bases, leaving 2 bases not matched to a gene. This CDR3 is built from 15 residues. The germline V gene has CDR1 SGHAT and CDR2 FQNNGV. CDR3 bases: TGTGCCAGCAGCTTAGATGGACAGGGGCCCTACGAGCAGTACTTC. Amino acid sequence: CASSLDGQGPYEQYF.

The chain employs TRBV7-3 and TRBJ2-1, with 11 bases matching TRBD2. The ends lost 5 bases at V and 8 bases at J; junction bases unmatched: 11. From germline, CDR1 is SGHTA and CDR2 FQGTGA. This CDR3 spans 16 amino acids. CDR3 protein: CASSPYLAGGRDEQFF. CDR3 in DNA: TGTGCCAGCAGCCCCTACCTAGCGGGAGGAAGGGATGAGCAGTTCTTC.

CDR3 region: CASSIRSGDNYGYTF. The CDR3 coding sequence is TGTGCCAGTAGTATAAGGTCAGGCGATAACTATGGCTACACCTTC. V usage is TRBV19 and J usage is TRBJ1-2; D remains unclear. The germline V gene has CDR1 LNHDA and CDR2 SQIVND (reference sequence). CDR3 length: 15 amino acids. Deletions cut 2 bases from V and 1 base from J, with 11 bases between. The full variable domain, completed using reference TRBV19 and TRBJ1-2, is DGGITQSPKYLFRKEGQNVTLSCEQNLNHDAMYWYRQDPGQGLRLIYYSQIVNDFQKGDIAEGYSVSREKKESFPLTVTSAQKNPTAFYLCASSIRSGDNYGYTFGSGTRLTVV.

This clonotype occurred a few times. This chain joins TRBV6-1 and TRBJ1-1; no clear D. The V gene's germline CDR1 is MNHNS and CDR2 SASEGT. The V end was cut by 7 bases, the J end by 0 bases, with 12 bases between. This CDR3 comprises 14 residues. The CDR3 is CASTTWRLNTEAFF. CDR3 nucleotide sequence: TGTGCCAGCACCACGTGGCGGCTGAACACTGAAGCTTTCTTT.

The chain employs TRBV27 and TRBJ2-3; D is tentatively TRBD1 or TRBD2 (5 bases each). Trimming left V 2 bases short and J 3 bases short, with 15 bases between. Germline loops: CDR1 MNHEY, CDR2 SMNVEV (reference sequence). The CDR3 contains 16 residues. This CDR3 is CASSLEGLGETDTQYF. As DNA, the CDR3 is TGTGCCAGCAGTTTAGAGGGGCTAGGAGAAACAGATACGCAGTATTTT.

This clonotype was detected once. The J gene is TRBJ1-4, the V gene TRBV6-5; no firm D call. The CDR3 contains 13 residues. V was cut by 2 bases and J by 10 bases, with 11 bases left in between. CDR1 MNHEY and CDR2 SVGAGI come from the germline V gene. In DNA, the CDR3 is TGTGCCAGCAGTTACACGTCGGGCGGAAAACTGTTTTTT. Amino acids: CASSYTSGGKLFF.

In its sample, this clonotype was seen a few times. This chain uses TRBV29-1 with TRBJ2-2; TRBD2 agrees at 12 bases. The V gene end was trimmed by 7 bases and the J gene end by 6 bases; junction bases not matched to a gene: 15. The CDR3 length is 17 residues. Looked up from germline, CDR1 is SQVTM and CDR2 is ANQGSEA. CDR3 region: CSASPTSGRKGAGELFF. The CDR3 nucleotides read TGCAGCGCGTCCCCGACTAGCGGGAGAAAAGGGGCCGGGGAGCTGTTTTTT.

CDR3 amino acids: CATSDLKSPGGELFF. CDR3 in DNA: TGTGCCACCAGTGATTTAAAAAGTCCGGGCGGGGAGCTGTTTTTT. V is TRBV24-1 and J is TRBJ2-2, with D unresolved. V was trimmed by 1 base and J by 7 bases, leaving 12 bases between them. Germline CDR1 is KGHDR and CDR2 is SFDVKD. The CDR3 has 15 amino acids.

The chain links TRBV6-5 to TRBJ2-3, with TRBD2 identical over 11 bases. The germline V gene encodes CDR1 MNHEY and CDR2 SVGAGI. The trim removed 2 bases at V and 2 bases at J, leaving 3 bases unmatched. This CDR3 is built from 16 residues. The CDR3 spells CASSYTGLAATDTQYF. CDR3 DNA: TGTGCCAGCAGTTACACGGGACTAGCGGCCACAGATACGCAGTATTTT.

The rearrangement joins TRBV4-3 to TRBJ2-7, with D hard to call. V lost 0 bases, J lost 0 bases, and 12 bases lay in between. Germline V gene sequence: CDR1 LGHNA, CDR2 YSLEER. This CDR3 region has 16 residues. This CDR3 is CASSQDARTVSYEQYF. CDR3 nucleotide sequence: TGCGCCAGCAGCCAAGACGCGAGGACGGTCTCCTACGAGCAGTACTTC.

J is TRBJ2-3 and V is TRBV29-1, with TRBD1 identical over 9 bases. Germline CDR1 is SQVTM and CDR2 is ANQGSEA. Trimming cost V 0 bases and J 4 bases; bases outside gene matches: 8. The CDR3 has 16 amino acids. The CDR3 DNA sequence: TGCAGCGTTGAAGATCTTCACAGGGGGCTCGCAGATACGCAGTATTTT. It codes for CSVEDLHRGLADTQYF.

The chain recombines TRBV29-1 with TRBJ1-1; 9 nucleotides align to TRBD1. Germline V gene sequence: CDR1 SQVTM, CDR2 ANQGSEA. The CDR3 contains 15 residues. The ends lost 7 bases at V and 3 bases at J; junction bases unmatched: 12. The CDR3 loop is CSGGPGQGPHTEAFF. The CDR3 DNA reads as TGCAGCGGAGGGCCGGGACAGGGACCCCACACTGAAGCTTTCTTT.

The J gene is TRBJ2-7, the V gene TRBV24-1; the D gene could be TRBD1 or TRBD2 (5 bases each). This CDR3 comprises 11 residues. Germline V CDR1 and CDR2: KGHDR, SFDVKD. V dropped 3 bases and J dropped 9 bases, with 8 bases sitting between them. The DNA for the CDR3 is TGTGCCACCAGTGATGGGGACGTGCAGTACTTC. Encoded protein: CATSDGDVQYF.

V is TRBV19 and J is TRBJ2-3, with a tentative D call TRBD2 (7 bases). Trimming left V 5 bases short and J 0 bases short, with 18 bases between. Germline V gene lookup returns CDR1 LNHDA and CDR2 SQIVND (reference sequence). The CDR3 runs to 17 residues. In DNA, the CDR3 is TGTGCCAGTAGTCTGGACAGCGGGACTTATAGCACAGATACGCAGTATTTT. The encoded protein is CASSLDSGTYSTDTQYF.

V usage is TRBV19 and J usage is TRBJ1-5, with a weak D call TRBD1 (6 bases). Germline CDR1 is LNHDA and CDR2 is SQIVND (reference sequence). Trimming shortened V by 6 bases and J by 1 base, and 13 bases separated the two germline ends. The CDR3 contains 15 residues. CDR3 DNA: TGTGCCAGTAGGGCAGGGGCGGCCAGCAATCAGCCCCAGCATTTT. This sequence encodes CASRAGAASNQPQHF.

The chain is built from TRBV5-6 and TRBJ2-7, with D possibly TRBD1 on 5 matching bases. Germline values: CDR1 SGHDT, CDR2 YYEEEE. V lost 4 bases, J lost 5 bases, and 13 bases lay in between. This CDR3 is 13 amino acids long. The CDR3 DNA sequence: TGTGCCAGCAGCACCAGGGTGGCGGACGAGCAGTACTTC. As protein: CASSTRVADEQYF.

The CDR3 here is CSAYSGGGYNEQFF. The CDR3 DNA follows: TGCAGCGCTTATAGCGGGGGGGGGTACAATGAGCAGTTCTTC. This chain joins TRBV29-1 and TRBJ2-1, with 11 bases matching TRBD2. This CDR3 region has 14 residues. The V gene's germline CDR1 is SQVTM and CDR2 ANQGSEA. The V segment lost 7 bases and the J segment 4 bases; nucleotides outside the gene matches: 6.

V and J are TRBV6-1 and TRBJ2-2, with 9 positions matching TRBD1. V lost 5 bases to trimming and J lost 0 bases; unmatched junction nucleotides: 7. This CDR3 region has 17 residues. Per the germline V gene, CDR1 is MNHNS and CDR2 is SASEGT. The CDR3: CASSTPWTGANTGELFF. DNA of the CDR3: TGTGCCAGCAGTACCCCGTGGACAGGGGCGAACACCGGGGAGCTGTTTTTT.

This clonotype was seen a few times. This chain connects TRBV7-9 to TRBJ2-5; 10 nucleotides match TRBD2. CDR1 is SEHNR and CDR2 is FQNEAQ in the germline V gene (reference sequence). V lost 6 bases, J lost 3 bases, and 7 bases stayed unmatched. This CDR3 spans 15 amino acids. CDR3 in amino acids: CASRISGTSEETQYF. CDR3 DNA: TGTGCCAGCAGAATTTCCGGGACTAGCGAAGAGACCCAGTACTTC.

The chain is built from TRBV6-5 and TRBJ2-2; D possibly corresponds to TRBD1 (6 bases). This CDR3 has 16 residues. Trimming took off 2 bases at V and 5 bases at J, with 15 bases between the two ends. CDR1 is MNHEY, CDR2 SVGAGI, per germline. This CDR3 reads CASSYPPGQLTGELFF. The CDR3 nucleotides are TGTGCCAGCAGTTACCCGCCGGGACAACTTACCGGGGAGCTGTTTTTT.

The chain links TRBV24-1 to TRBJ1-2; unclear D gene. CDR3 length: 13 amino acids. Per germline, CDR1 KGHDR and CDR2 SFDVKD. Trimming removed 3 bases from V and 4 bases from J, with 8 bases in between. As DNA, the CDR3 is TGTGCCACCAGTGATCTGAACAGCTATGGCTACACCTTC. This codes for CATSDLNSYGYTF.

The gene calls are TRBV21-1 and TRBJ1-5; the table calls TRBD1, which could not be checked here. TRBV21-1 is tagged as a pseudogene. The CDR3 extends over 15 amino acids. In DNA form, the CDR3 reads TGTGCCAGCAGCCGGATGGGGCGGGGCAATCAGCCCCAGCATTTT. Amino acid sequence: CASSRMGRGNQPQHF.